One TCR beta chain is described in this entry. Its antigen remains unknown. Trimming shortened V by 11 bases and J by 4 bases, and 21 bases separated the two germline ends. This CDR3 has 14 amino acids. The V gene's germline CDR1 is MGHRA and CDR2 YSYEKL. The sample comes from a study of metastatic and nonmetastatic thyroid tumors. Overall study: From malignant and benign thyroid patients, repertoires in blood and in tumor or nodule tissue were compared. Findings and limits, study-wide: Reportedly, malignant thyroid tumors had significantly higher TCR beta diversity than benign nodules, in blood and tumor.

No treatment of any kind had been given to any patient before thyroid surgery. Authors' methods: CDR3 was compared across clinicopathological groups, and the resulting differences were used to build a distant-metastasis classifier for papillary thyroid cancer. TCRdb reprocessed the PCR reads using MiXCR. TCRdb's processing, not the authors' own work, is the source of the V and J calls. Among around 53,000 clones listed, more than 15% were seen once. The receptor's source is a female donor with papillary thyroid cancer or a benign thyroid nodule (not recorded which). Some clones in this sample may be carry-over from other donors' samples. Material: blood. This sequence joins TRBV4-1 and TRBJ2-7, with a weak D call TRBD2 (5 bases). CDR3 residues: CAGIQADGKYEQYF. In DNA, the CDR3 is TGCGCCGGCATCCAAGCGGACGGAAAATACGAGCAGTACTTC.